Each of the 28 T cell receptor beta chains below was sequenced from the same sample in a study of shared clonotypes between healthy human individuals. Profiling relied on immunoSEQ multiplex PCR, and the TCRdb table lists in-frame clones only, not all of them. This table holds roughly 500,000 clones, 60% to 85% found once. Sequences were obtained from PBMCs. The receptors come from a woman aged 40 to 55 in good health. Some clones in this sample may be carry-over from other donors' samples.

This sequence joins TRBV7-6 and TRBJ2-3, with TRBD2 identical over 10 bases. Germline loops: CDR1 SGHVS, CDR2 FNYEAQ. This CDR3 spans 16 amino acids. V shed 5 bases and J 6 bases; nucleotides not matched to a gene: 11. CDR3 sequence (DNA): TGTGCCAGCAGCCTCGATGTAGCGGGAGGATCGGATACGCAGTATTTT. As protein: CASSLDVAGGSDTQYF. The full variable domain, in which reference TRBV7-6 and TRBJ2-3 provide the parts outside the CDR3, is GAGVSQSPRYKVTKRGQDVALRCDPISGHVSLYWYRQALGQGPEFLTYFNYEAQQDKSGLPNDRFSAERPEGSISTLTIQRTEQRDSAMYRCASSLDVAGGSDTQYFGPGTRLTVL.

This rearrangement joins TRBV28 to TRBJ2-7; TRBD2 aligns across 7 bases. The CDR3 covers 14 residues. The V segment lost 7 bases and the J segment 1 base; nucleotides outside the gene matches: 7. Germline lookup yields CDR1 MDHEN and CDR2 SYDVKM. CDR3 amino acids: CASIRAGPSYEQYF. As DNA, the CDR3 is TGTGCCAGCATTCGAGCGGGGCCGTCCTACGAGCAGTACTTC.

The sample holds many counts of this clone. This chain links TRBV10-3 with TRBJ2-3; 8 bases are shared with TRBD2. The CDR3 consists of 13 residues. Germline-derived CDR1 and CDR2 are ENHRY and SYGVKD. The J segment lost 6 bases and the V segment lost 4 bases, leaving 3 bases of the junction unmatched. In DNA form, the CDR3 reads TGTGCCATCAGTGCCGGGAGGGGCGATACGCAGTATTTT. Its protein is CAISAGRGDTQYF.

Only one count was recorded for this clone. The genes are TRBV7-9 and TRBJ1-2, with TRBD1 matching 8 bases. The ends lost 6 bases at V and 9 bases at J; junction bases unmatched: 12. Germline CDR1 reads SEHNR; CDR2 reads FQNEAQ (reference sequence). This CDR3 spans 14 amino acids. The CDR3 coding sequence is TGTGCCAGCAGTTCTGGACAGGGTGAAGCGAGCTACACCTTC. It encodes CASSSGQGEASYTF.

The gene calls are TRBV4-2 and TRBJ2-7, with 11 bases that match TRBD2. The CDR3 sequence is 17 residues long. Trimming took 1 base from V and 2 from J; bases not matched to a gene: 7. The germline V gene has CDR1 LGHNA and CDR2 YNFKEQ. The CDR3: CASSQVIAGGPPYEQYF. CDR3 bases: TGTGCCAGCAGCCAAGTGATAGCGGGAGGGCCGCCCTACGAGCAGTACTTC.

The table lists this clone with a few counts. This rearrangement joins TRBV7-6 to TRBJ2-2; TRBD1 or TRBD2 may be the D gene (6 bases each). The V end lost 1 base, the J end lost 6 bases, and 15 bases lay between the germline ends. There are 16 residues in the CDR3. Per the germline V gene, CDR1 is SGHVS and CDR2 is FNYEAQ. CDR3 amino acids: CASSLVGGGVAGELFF. CDR3 coding DNA: TGTGCCAGCAGCTTAGTGGGGGGCGGCGTCGCCGGGGAGCTGTTTTTT.

This clone was observed a single time. The chain carries TRBV5-4 and TRBJ2-5, with 9 bases aligning to TRBD1. Germline-derived CDR1 and CDR2 are SGHNT and YYREEE (reference sequence). V shed 4 bases and J 4 bases; nucleotides not matched to a gene: 11. The CDR3 spans 16 residues. CDR3 protein: CASSIASGTGRETQYF. The CDR3 region has the DNA TGTGCCAGCAGCATCGCTTCCGGGACAGGGAGAGAGACCCAGTACTTC.

The chain combines TRBV7-2 with TRBJ2-7, with TRBD2 as a possible D gene (5 bases). V was pared by 1 base and J by 6 bases, with 10 bases between. Germline V gene sequence: CDR1 SGHTA, CDR2 FQGNSA. The CDR3 loop spans 13 amino acids. CDR3 nucleotides: TGTGCCAGCAGCTTAGTACTAGATGGCGAGCAGTACTTC. Encoded protein: CASSLVLDGEQYF.

In DNA, the CDR3 is TGTGCCAGCAGCTTAGATGGTGTCAGTGAAAAACTGTTTTTT. Its translation: CASSLDGVSEKLFF. J is TRBJ1-4 and V is TRBV7-9; no firm D call. CDR1 and CDR2 (germline): SEHNR, FQNEAQ (reference sequence). Deletions cut 1 base from V and 7 bases from J, with 10 bases between. The CDR3 consists of 14 residues.

The genes are TRBV28 and TRBJ1-2, with 9 bases matching TRBD1. Germline assignment: CDR1 MDHEN and CDR2 SYDVKM. The V segment lost 3 bases and the J segment 6 bases; nucleotides outside the gene matches: 8. The CDR3 totals 15 residues. The DNA of the CDR3 is TGTGCCAGCAGTTTGGCGGGACAGGGAGGTCATGGCTACACCTTC. Translated: CASSLAGQGGHGYTF.

This rearrangement joins TRBV21-1 to TRBJ1-5; the DNA was not compared with TRBD1, the D call given in the table. TRBV21-1 is described as a pseudogene. This CDR3 contains 16 residues. CDR3 nucleotide sequence: TGTGCCAGCATCGCAAAGGGAATCAGGGCGAATCAGCCCCAGCATTTT. Translation: CASIAKGIRANQPQHF.

The chain carries TRBV7-3 and TRBJ1-1; D ambiguous. CDR1 is SGHTA, CDR2 FQGTGA, per germline. There are 13 residues in the CDR3. V lost 4 bases and J lost 3, with 9 bases in between. The CDR3: CASSSTGHTEAFF. In DNA, the CDR3 is TGTGCCAGCAGCTCAACCGGGCACACTGAAGCTTTCTTT.

The chain couples TRBV5-4 to TRBJ2-1; TRBD2 matches 15 bases. Germline loops: CDR1 SGHNT, CDR2 YYREEE (reference sequence). The CDR3 totals 18 residues. J gave up 8 bases and V 4 bases, and 13 bases lay outside the gene matches. The CDR3 DNA reads as TGTGCCAGCAGCAAGGGACTAGCGGGAGGACCTCTATGGGATGAGCAGTTCTTC. It is translated as CASSKGLAGGPLWDEQFF.

The J gene is TRBJ2-2, the V gene TRBV9, with D possibly being TRBD2 (5 bases). V lost 0 bases to trimming and J lost 0 bases, with 18 bases between them. The CDR3 sequence is 19 residues long. The germline CDR1 and CDR2 sequences are SGDLS and YYNGEE. As DNA, the CDR3 is TGTGCCAGCAGCGTAGGTTTGGGTCGAAGCGGAACGAACACCGGGGAGCTGTTTTTT. Amino acid sequence: CASSVGLGRSGTNTGELFF.

V and J are TRBV9 and TRBJ2-5; D gene uncertain. V lost 0 bases, J lost 2 bases, and 11 bases lay in between. Germline CDR1 SGDLS, CDR2 YYNGEE. The CDR3 is 15 residues long. The chain's CDR3 is CASSVGVRKQETQYF. The CDR3 DNA reads as TGTGCCAGCAGCGTAGGCGTCAGAAAGCAAGAGACCCAGTACTTC. The full variable domain, in which reference TRBV9 and TRBJ2-5 provide the parts outside the CDR3, is DSGVTQTPKHLITATGQRVTLRCSPRSGDLSVYWYQQSLDQGLQFLIQYYNGEERAKGNILERFSAQQFPDLHSELNLSSLELGDSALYFCASSVGVRKQETQYFGPGTRLLVL.

This clone was seen only a few times. V is TRBV4-2 and J is TRBJ1-5, with D hard to call. Germline assignment: CDR1 LGHNA and CDR2 YNFKEQ. V was cut by 3 bases and J by 7 bases, with 10 bases left in between. CDR3 length: 13 residues. This chain's CDR3 is CASSQLIGQPQHF. The DNA of the CDR3 is TGTGCCAGCAGCCAGCTGATTGGGCAGCCCCAGCATTTT.

V gene TRBV28 combines with J gene TRBJ1-2, with TRBD1 as a possible D gene (5 bases). This CDR3 region has 14 residues. Between the trimmed V and J ends, which lost 3 bases and 5 bases, there was a span of 13 bases. Per the germline V gene, CDR1 is MDHEN and CDR2 is SYDVKM. As DNA, the CDR3 is TGTGCCAGCAGTTTGGGTCCGGGGGTTTATGGCTACACCTTC. Its protein product is CASSLGPGVYGYTF.

Comments on this clone: Other DNA sequences in the same sample also yield this CDR3. The chain links TRBV7-9 to TRBJ1-2, with D possibly matching TRBD1 (6 bases). V gave up 3 bases and J gave up 3 bases, with 17 bases separating them. Germline values: CDR1 SEHNR, CDR2 FQNEAQ (reference sequence). The CDR3 has 16 residues. The CDR3 spells CASSLVRGAPDYGYTF. CDR3 bases: TGTGCCAGCAGCTTGGTCCGGGGGGCGCCGGACTATGGCTACACCTTC.

J is TRBJ2-4 and V is TRBV5-6, with D perhaps matching TRBD2 (6 bases). This CDR3 comprises 16 residues. CDR1 is SGHDT and CDR2 is YYEEEE in the germline V gene. The V and J ends lost 4 bases and 2 bases respectively, with 16 bases between them. CDR3 bases: TGTGCCAGCAGCCATAGCGGCCGGAGGTCCAAAAACATTCAGTACTTC. It yields the protein CASSHSGRRSKNIQYF.

J is TRBJ2-5 and V is TRBV7-9; 7 positions agree with TRBD2. Germline lookup yields CDR1 SEHNR and CDR2 FQNEAQ (reference sequence). The V segment lost 5 bases and the J segment 0 bases; nucleotides outside the gene matches: 3. The CDR3 has 14 residues. CDR3 nucleotide sequence: TGTGCCAGCAGCCGGGGAGGGTACCAAGAGACCCAGTACTTC. Amino acids: CASSRGGYQETQYF.

The chain has TRBV7-9 and TRBJ2-5; possibly TRBD2 for D (5 bases). The DNA end is a closer match to TRBJ2-7, so the J assignment may be wrong. The germline V gene has CDR1 SEHNR and CDR2 FQNEAQ (reference sequence). The CDR3 has 12 amino acids. DNA of the CDR3: TGTGCCAGCAGCAGAGGGACCTACGAGCAGTACTTC. It codes for CASSRGTYEQYF.

This sequence joins TRBV5-1 and TRBJ2-3; 11 positions agree with TRBD2. The ends lost 4 bases at V and 0 bases at J; junction bases unmatched: 4. In germline, CDR1 is SGHRS, CDR2 YFSETQ. The CDR3 consists of 16 residues. In DNA form, the CDR3 reads TGCGCCAGCAGCCCAAGACTAGCGGGGAGCACAGATACGCAGTATTTT. The encoded protein is CASSPRLAGSTDTQYF. Combining the CDR3 with reference TRBV5-1 and TRBJ2-3 gives the whole variable domain KAGVTQTPRYLIKTRGQQVTLSCSPISGHRSVSWYQQTPGQGLQFLFEYFSETQRNKGNFPGRFSGRQFSNSRSEMNVSTLELGDSALYLCASSPRLAGSTDTQYFGPGTRLTVL.

The gene calls are TRBV7-9 and TRBJ2-1; a weak D match, TRBD1 (5 bases). Between the trimmed V and J ends, which lost 3 bases and 7 bases, there was a span of 7 bases. The CDR3 has 12 residues. Germline lookup yields CDR1 SEHNR and CDR2 FQNEAQ (reference sequence). The CDR3 DNA is TGTGCCAGCAGCTTGGACAAGAATGAGCAGTTCTTC. Residues: CASSLDKNEQFF.

V and J are TRBV7-2 and TRBJ1-5; tentatively, D is TRBD1 (6 bases). The CDR3 covers 14 residues. Germline V lookup: CDR1 SGHTA, CDR2 FQGNSA. V was shortened by 1 base and J by 5 bases, with 9 bases between the two germline ends. CDR3 bases: TGTGCCAGCAGCTTAGTTGGGACACATCAGCCCCAGCATTTT. It encodes CASSLVGTHQPQHF.

In this sample, this clone turned up a few times. V and J are TRBV11-2 and TRBJ1-2, with D hard to call. The CDR3 length is 15 residues. V was cut by 5 bases and J by 2 bases, with 15 bases left in between. The V gene's germline CDR1 is SGHAT and CDR2 FQNNGV. In DNA, the CDR3 is TGTGCCAGCAGCCCCGTCCGCCGGCGGAACTATGGCTACACCTTC. Translation: CASSPVRRRNYGYTF. Drawing the rest from reference TRBV11-2 and TRBJ1-2, the complete variable domain is EAGVAQSPRYKIIEKRQSVAFWCNPISGHATLYWYQQILGQGPKLLIQFQNNGVVDDSQLPKDRFSAERLKGVDSTLKIQPAKLEDSAVYLCASSPVRRRNYGYTFGSGTRLTVV.

This sequence joins TRBV2 and TRBJ2-7; TRBD1 matches at 9 bases. The CDR3 covers 13 residues. Germline lookup yields CDR1 SNHLY and CDR2 FYNNEI. V lost 4 bases to trimming and J lost 6 bases; unmatched junction nucleotides: 4. In DNA, the CDR3 is TGTGCCAGCAGTGGTACAGGGGGCTTCGAGCAGTACTTC. It codes for CASSGTGGFEQYF.

The rearrangement links TRBV29-1 to TRBJ2-3; 13 bases align to TRBD2. J gave up 2 bases and V 1 base, and 6 bases lay outside the gene matches. This CDR3 region has 17 residues. The V gene's germline CDR1 is SQVTM and CDR2 ANQGSEA. CDR3 in amino acids: CSVEGTSGRAPTDTQYF. The CDR3 DNA reads TGCAGCGTTGAAGGAACTAGCGGGAGGGCCCCCACAGATACGCAGTATTTT.

V gene TRBV6-5 combines with J gene TRBJ2-1; no clear D. The V end was cut by 5 bases, the J end by 2 bases, with 13 bases between. Germline V lookup: CDR1 MNHEY, CDR2 SVGAGI. CDR3 length: 15 amino acids. CDR3 DNA sequence: TGTGCCAGCAGTATAGCCGGTAGCCCCTACAATGAGCAGTTCTTC. The encoded protein is CASSIAGSPYNEQFF.